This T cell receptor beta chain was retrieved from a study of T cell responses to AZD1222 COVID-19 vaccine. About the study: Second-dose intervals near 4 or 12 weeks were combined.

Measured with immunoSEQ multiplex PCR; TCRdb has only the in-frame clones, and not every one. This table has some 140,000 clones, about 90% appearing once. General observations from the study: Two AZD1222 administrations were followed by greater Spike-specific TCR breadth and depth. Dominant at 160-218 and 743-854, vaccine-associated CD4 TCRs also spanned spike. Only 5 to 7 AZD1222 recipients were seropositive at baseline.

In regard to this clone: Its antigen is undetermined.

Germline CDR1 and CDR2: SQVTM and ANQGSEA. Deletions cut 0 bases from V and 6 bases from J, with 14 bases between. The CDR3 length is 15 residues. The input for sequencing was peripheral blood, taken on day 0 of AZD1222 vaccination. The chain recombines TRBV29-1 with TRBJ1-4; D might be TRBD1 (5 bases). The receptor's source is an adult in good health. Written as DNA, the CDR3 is TGCAGCGTTGAAGAGCCAGGGTTAGGGGATGAAAAACTGTTTTTT. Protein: CSVEEPGLGDEKLFF.